This T cell receptor (beta chain) derives from a study of OX40 agonist ivuxolimab in advanced cancers. Trimming removed 1 base from V and 1 base from J, with 4 bases in between. CDR3 size: 13 residues. Germline V gives CDR1 SGHRS, CDR2 YFSETQ. Profiling relied on immunoSEQ multiplex PCR, and the TCRdb table lists in-frame clones only, not all of them. The sample lists around 74,000 clones, roughly 86% occurring once. The chain uses TRBV5-1 and TRBJ2-3, with D uncertain. Sequenced material: CD4+ or CD8+ T cells sorted from blood, taken in a trial of the OX40 agonist ivuxolimab. The sequence was obtained from an adult with an advanced solid tumor such as melanoma, head and neck, liver or kidney cancer. The CDR3 DNA reads as TGCGCCAGCAGCTTGTTTCGCACAGATACGCAGTATTTT. This translates into CASSLFRTDTQYF.